The 7 T cell receptor beta chains below all came from one sample that was sequenced in a study of T cell clonality in common variable immunodeficiency (dated by TCRdb to the mid-2010s). Library generation was performed with the immunoSEQ multiplex PCR assay. TCRdb's version of the immuneACCESS table is confined to in-frame rearrangements and falls short of the full clone set. An unresolved V gene accounts for under half of the shortfall where checked; the remainder is of unknown origin. Here the sample lists tens of thousands of clones, none seen once only. The leading ten clones occupy about 1.7% of the sample. Sample: peripheral blood mononuclear cells. These receptors all stem from a person aged 18 to 75 in good health.

This clone was seen at least ten times. CDR3 DNA (partial): TGTGCCAGCAGTTTCAGAGGGGTCGGCTACAATGAG. Its protein product is CASSFRGVGYNE. The full CDR3 protein reads CASSFRGVGYNEQFF. This chain uses TRBV6-2 or TRBV6-3 with TRBJ2-1; D is perhaps TRBD1 or TRBD2 (5 bases each). Read coverage stops 3 residues before the CDR3 terminus; the germline J gene supplies the remainder. V lost 4 bases to trimming and J lost 3 bases, with 13 bases between them. Germline CDR1 is MNHEY and CDR2 is SVGEGT. The CDR3 totals 15 residues.

This clone was counted ten times or more. The read ends 3 residues shy of where the CDR3 ends; the end is completed using the germline J gene. V and J are TRBV5-1 and TRBJ1-1; 7 bases align to TRBD1. Germline lookup yields CDR1 SGHRS and CDR2 YFSETQ. Losses at the gene ends were 2 bases for V and 6 bases for J; bases not matched to a gene: 7. The CDR3 is made up of 14 amino acids. The part of the CDR3 DNA that was read is TGCGCCAGCAGCTTACCTGGACAGGTGCCTGAA. It specifies CASSLPGQVPE. The CDR3, in full, reads CASSLPGQVPEAFF. Full variable domain (outside the CDR3, taken from reference TRBV5-1 and TRBJ1-1): KAGVTQTPRYLIKTRGQQVTLSCSPISGHRSVSWYQQTPGQGLQFLFEYFSETQRNKGNFPGRFSGRQFSNSRSEMNVSTLELGDSALYLCASSLPGQVPEAFFGQGTRLTVV.

This clone occurred many times. The observed sequence ends 3 residues before the CDR3 terminus, with the missing tail filled in from the germline J gene. This chain uses TRBV30 with TRBJ1-4; D gene ambiguous. The germline V gene has CDR1 GTSNPN and CDR2 SVGIG (reference sequence). Deletions cut 3 bases from V and 4 bases from J, with 9 bases between. The CDR3 contains 13 residues. The CDR3 DNA, read in part, is TGTGCCTGGAGAGGCAGTTTTAATGAAAAA. As protein: CAWRGSFNEK. The entire CDR3 protein reads CAWRGSFNEKLFF.

With regard to this clone: The observed sequence ends 3 residues before the CDR3 terminus, with the missing tail filled in from the germline J gene. The chain recombines TRBV13 with TRBJ2-1; 10 bases fit TRBD2. Germline V gene sequence: CDR1 PRHDT, CDR2 FYEKMQ (reference sequence). V was clipped by 1 base and J by 8 bases; unmatched bases: 2. The CDR3 covers 14 residues. The chain's CDR3 is CASSLEREGYEQFF. The covered CDR3 bases are TGTGCCAGCAGCTTAGAGCGGGAGGGGTATGAG.

This clone appeared many times. The CDR3 is cut off 3 residues early in the read; its end comes from the germline J gene. The V and J genes are TRBV7-2 and TRBJ2-5, with a possible D match to TRBD1 (6 bases). From germline, CDR1 is SGHTA and CDR2 FQGNSA. V lost 4 bases, J lost 3 bases, and 15 bases lay in between. CDR3 size: 15 residues. CDR3 region: CASSSYRVRKETQYF. The DNA read from the CDR3 is TGTGCCAGCAGCTCTTACAGGGTCAGGAAAGAGACC.

Turning to this clone: An end of the junction does not agree with germline; a read error may underlie this. From the germline J gene comes the end of the CDR3, since the read stops 3 residues before it. The J gene is TRBJ2-3, the V gene TRBV7-7, with TRBD1 identical over 7 bases. This CDR3 comprises 13 residues. Germline V gives CDR1 SSHAT, CDR2 FNYEAQ (reference sequence). The CDR3 DNA, read in part, is TGTGCTAGCAGCTTACAGGGGCTCGAGACG. It is translated as CASSLQGLET. The full CDR3 is CASSLQGLETQYF.

This clone was seen many times. The read terminates 3 residues ahead of where the CDR3 ends, so the germline J gene completes it. The J gene is TRBJ2-1, the V gene TRBV20-1, with 9 bases that match TRBD2. The germline V gene encodes CDR1 DFQATT and CDR2 SNEGSKA (reference sequence). The CDR3 extends over 16 amino acids. The V segment lost 2 bases and the J segment 4 bases; nucleotides outside the gene matches: 9. The sequenced part of the CDR3 DNA is TGCAGTGCTAGAAACGGTGTAGCGGGAGCGTACAATGAG. Protein sequence: CSARNGVAGAYNE. The entire CDR3 is CSARNGVAGAYNEQFF.